Below, one T cell receptor beta chain is given with its context. Sequenced by immunoSEQ multiplex PCR; TCRdb stores in-frame clones only, minus some. The sample gives roughly 450,000 clones, about nine tenths of which show up once; over 5.5% is in the top ten. This sample is part of a study of control samples from healthy donors and cancer patients. This clonotype was sampled from a man aged 40-50 years with head and neck cancer. Material for sequencing was PBMCs.

The CDR3 is CASSLTPSTEAFF. The CDR3 DNA follows: TGTGCCAGCAGCTTGACCCCTAGCACTGAAGCTTTCTTT. The chain combines TRBV5-6 with TRBJ1-1, with D unclear. The CDR3 has 13 amino acids. The V gene lost 1 base and the J gene lost 4 bases, with 8 bases spanning the gap. Germline assignment: CDR1 SGHDT and CDR2 YYEEEE.